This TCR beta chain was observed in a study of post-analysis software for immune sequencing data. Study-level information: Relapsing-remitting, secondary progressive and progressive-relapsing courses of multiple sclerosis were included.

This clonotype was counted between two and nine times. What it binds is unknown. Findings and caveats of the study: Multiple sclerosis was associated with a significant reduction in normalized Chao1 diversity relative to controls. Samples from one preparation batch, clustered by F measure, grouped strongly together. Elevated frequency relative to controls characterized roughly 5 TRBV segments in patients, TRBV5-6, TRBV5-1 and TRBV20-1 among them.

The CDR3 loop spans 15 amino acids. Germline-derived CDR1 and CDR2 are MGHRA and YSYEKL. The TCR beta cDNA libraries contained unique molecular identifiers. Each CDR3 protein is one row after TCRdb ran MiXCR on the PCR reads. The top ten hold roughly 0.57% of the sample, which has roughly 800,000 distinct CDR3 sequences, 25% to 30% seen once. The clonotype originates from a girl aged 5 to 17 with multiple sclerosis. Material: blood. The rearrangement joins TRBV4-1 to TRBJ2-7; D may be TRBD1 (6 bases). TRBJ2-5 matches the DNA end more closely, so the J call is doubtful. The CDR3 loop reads CASSPRQVSRETQYF. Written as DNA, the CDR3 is TGCGCCAGCAGTCCACGACAGGTGTCGCGAGAGACCCAGTACTTC.